These 30 T cell receptor beta chains came from one sample sequenced in a study of cytomegalovirus exposure and HLA in healthy donors. The PCR made use of 60 Vbeta and 13 Jbeta primers. Measured with immunoSEQ multiplex PCR; TCRdb has only the in-frame clones, and not every one. The sample consists of about 130,000 clones, 78% of them appearing once. Sequencing was done on a sample of PBMCs. The source of these receptors is a woman aged 18-29 years in good health and CMV-seronegative.

The CDR3 nucleotides are TGCGCCAGCAGCTTGGACCTCGGGGGGGGGACTGAAGCTTTCTTT. It is translated as CASSLDLGGGTEAFF. The chain combines TRBV5-1 with TRBJ1-1; possible D gene TRBD1, 5 bases. V was shortened by 0 bases and J by 5 bases, with 14 bases between the two germline ends. The CDR3 is made up of 15 amino acids. Germline CDR1 is SGHRS and CDR2 is YFSETQ.

This clone turned up a few times. The CDR3 nucleotides read TGCGCCAGCAGTGAGTCGCTAGGAGGCTACACCTTC. Translating gives CASSESLGGYTF. The V gene is TRBV10-2, the J gene TRBJ1-2; D gene ambiguous. The germline V and J ends were trimmed by 0 bases and 8 bases, with 7 bases remaining between them. Germline V gives CDR1 WSHSY, CDR2 SAAADI. The CDR3 is 12 amino acids.

This chain joins TRBV5-4 and TRBJ2-3; 12 nucleotides match TRBD2. V lost 0 bases and J lost 3; bases outside the gene matches: 2. The CDR3 length is 16 residues. Germline V gene data show CDR1 as SGHNT and CDR2 as YYREEE (reference sequence). The chain's CDR3 is CASSLDTSGRTDTQYF. DNA for the CDR3: TGTGCCAGCAGCTTGGACACTAGCGGGAGGACAGATACGCAGTATTTT.

This clone was counted only a few times. The chain uses TRBV4-1 and TRBJ2-6; TRBD2 is a possible D gene (6 bases). V lost 2 bases and J lost 5, with 16 bases in between. Looked up from germline, CDR1 is MGHRA and CDR2 is YSYEKL. CDR3 length: 17 residues. CDR3 in amino acids: CASSQPGLSERANVLTF. CDR3 DNA sequence: TGCGCCAGCAGCCAACCGGGACTTTCAGAACGGGCCAACGTCCTGACTTTC.

This clone showed up just a few times. The V and J genes are TRBV2 and TRBJ2-5; no firm D call. The ends were cut back, 5 bases at V and 3 bases at J, with 4 bases in the middle. CDR3 length: 11 residues. The germline V gene has CDR1 SNHLY and CDR2 FYNNEI. CDR3 nucleotides: TGTGCCAGCAGTCTTAAAGAGACCCAGTACTTC. Amino acid sequence: CASSLKETQYF.

This chain links TRBV7-9 with TRBJ2-1, with 9 nucleotides matching TRBD1. CDR3 size: 14 residues. Per germline, CDR1 SEHNR and CDR2 FQNEAQ (reference sequence). V lost 5 bases to trimming and J lost 7 bases; unmatched junction nucleotides: 6. In DNA form, the CDR3 reads TGTGCCAGCAGCAACCCCGGGACAGGGAATGAGCAGTTCTTC. This codes for CASSNPGTGNEQFF.

The gene calls are TRBV5-1 and TRBJ2-3; maybe TRBD2 (5 bases). From germline, CDR1 is SGHRS and CDR2 YFSETQ. The V and J ends lost 2 bases and 4 bases respectively, with 14 bases between them. The CDR3 covers 15 residues. CDR3 loop: CASSFGRVGADTQYF. DNA for the CDR3: TGCGCCAGCAGCTTCGGGCGGGTCGGGGCAGATACGCAGTATTTT.

The chain is built from TRBV19 and TRBJ2-4; no reliable D call. From germline, CDR1 is LNHDA and CDR2 SQIVND (reference sequence). V was trimmed by 5 bases and J by 1 base, leaving 15 bases between them. This CDR3 contains 16 residues. The CDR3 region has the DNA TGTGCCAGTAGTGCCGGAACCCACGGGGCCAAAAACATTCAGTACTTC. The encoded protein is CASSAGTHGAKNIQYF.

The chain employs TRBV19 and TRBJ2-2; D unclear. Trimming took off 3 bases at V and 6 bases at J, with 14 bases between the two ends. The CDR3 has 15 residues. Germline V lookup: CDR1 LNHDA, CDR2 SQIVND (reference sequence). CDR3 in DNA: TGTGCCAGTAGTATCAGGAAGCTCCCGCCCGGGGAGCTGTTTTTT. Translated, it gives CASSIRKLPPGELFF. Filled out from reference TRBV19 and TRBJ2-2, the complete variable domain reads DGGITQSPKYLFRKEGQNVTLSCEQNLNHDAMYWYRQDPGQGLRLIYYSQIVNDFQKGDIAEGYSVSREKKESFPLTVTSAQKNPTAFYLCASSIRKLPPGELFFGEGSRLTVL.

The chain combines TRBV4-1 with TRBJ2-7; TRBD1 matches at 8 bases. This CDR3 comprises 17 residues. Germline V CDR1 and CDR2: MGHRA, YSYEKL. Germline trimming cut 0 bases from V and 3 bases from J; bases unmatched to any gene: 10. The CDR3 is CASSQESRRGRFYEQYF. The CDR3 DNA reads as TGCGCCAGCAGCCAAGAGAGCCGCAGGGGGCGCTTCTACGAGCAGTACTTC.

The chain recombines TRBV7-2 with TRBJ2-7; a weak D match, TRBD1 (5 bases). The CDR3 is 13 amino acids. Trimming cost V 3 bases and J 2 bases, with 8 bases left between them. Germline V gene sequence: CDR1 SGHTA, CDR2 FQGNSA. The CDR3 DNA is TGTGCCAGCAGCTTCGACAGAGCCTACGAGCAGTACTTC. Translation: CASSFDRAYEQYF. Complete variable domain (other parts from reference TRBV7-2 and TRBJ2-7): GAGVSQSPSNKVTEKGKDVELRCDPISGHTALYWYRQSLGQGLEFLIYFQGNSAPDKSGLPSDRFSAERTGGSVSTLTIQRTQQEDSAVYLCASSFDRAYEQYFGPGTRLTVT.

This chain uses TRBV5-4 with TRBJ2-1; D uncertain. Germline V CDR1 and CDR2: SGHNT, YYREEE (reference sequence). Trimming took off 0 bases at V and 9 bases at J, with 10 bases between the two ends. The CDR3 has 13 amino acids. CDR3 residues: CASSLGFAPEQFF. The CDR3 DNA reads TGTGCCAGCAGCTTGGGATTTGCGCCTGAGCAGTTCTTC.

J is TRBJ1-5 and V is TRBV7-9; the match to TRBD1 covers 9 bases. The CDR3 is 13 residues long. CDR1 is SEHNR and CDR2 is FQNEAQ in the germline V gene (reference sequence). The junction had 2 bases not matched to a gene; V was cut back by 5 bases and J by 6 bases. This CDR3 reads CASSAGQGQPQHF. CDR3 bases: TGTGCCAGCAGCGCGGGACAGGGTCAGCCCCAGCATTTT.

CDR3 protein: CASSLGGDLNTEAFF. The CDR3 nucleotides are TGCGCCAGCAGCTTGGGTGGAGATCTGAACACTGAAGCTTTCTTT. The rearrangement links TRBV5-1 to TRBJ1-1; no clear D gene. Trimming cost V 0 bases and J 0 bases, with 9 bases left between them. The CDR3 totals 15 residues. CDR1 is SGHRS, CDR2 YFSETQ, per germline.

The rearrangement uses TRBV7-9 and TRBJ1-2; D is ambiguous. Trimming removed 3 bases at V and 3 bases at J, with 5 bases between. The CDR3 is 12 residues long. Germline-derived CDR1 and CDR2 are SEHNR and FQNEAQ (reference sequence). The CDR3 loop reads CASSFPDYGYTF. Here the CDR3 DNA reads TGTGCCAGCAGCTTTCCGGACTATGGCTACACCTTC.

The chain uses TRBV29-1 and TRBJ2-7, with 12 bases lining up with TRBD2. Unmatched junction bases numbered 6, after V lost 5 bases and J lost 10 bases. Germline values: CDR1 SQVTM, CDR2 ANQGSEA. The length of the CDR3 is 12 residues. The CDR3: CSVRGLAGNQYF. The CDR3 DNA is TGCAGCGTTCGCGGACTAGCGGGAAATCAGTACTTC.

The chain joins TRBV6-5 to TRBJ2-7; 7 nucleotides line up with TRBD1. The length of the CDR3 is 14 residues. With 10 bases clipped from V and 4 bases from J, the junction kept 13 bases outside the gene matches. CDR1 is MNHEY and CDR2 is SVGAGI in the germline V gene. CDR3 in amino acids: CATRSDRVGYEQYF. The CDR3 coding sequence is TGTGCCACCAGGTCCGACAGGGTGGGTTACGAGCAGTACTTC.

This chain joins TRBV29-1 and TRBJ2-7; 14 bases map to TRBD2. Per the germline V gene, CDR1 is SQVTM and CDR2 is ANQGSEA. The trim removed 5 bases at V and 5 bases at J, leaving 5 bases unmatched. The length of the CDR3 is 14 residues. CDR3: CSVFGTSGSHEQYF. The CDR3 nucleotides are TGCAGCGTTTTCGGGACTAGCGGGAGTCACGAGCAGTACTTC.

This clone was observed a handful of times. V usage is TRBV6-5 and J usage is TRBJ2-7, with D possibly being TRBD1 (5 bases). Trimming stripped 2 bases from V and 7 bases from J, with 15 bases between. The CDR3 extends over 14 amino acids. Germline V gives CDR1 MNHEY, CDR2 SVGAGI. In DNA, the CDR3 is TGTGCCAGCAGTTACCAGGACACGTCCACGGAGCAGTACTTC. It yields the protein CASSYQDTSTEQYF.

The chain is built from TRBV5-1 and TRBJ2-6; 8 bases are shared with TRBD1. The V segment lost 2 bases and the J segment 2 bases; nucleotides outside the gene matches: 6. The CDR3 has 17 amino acids. Germline loops: CDR1 SGHRS, CDR2 YFSETQ. Written as DNA, the CDR3 is TGCGCCAGCAGCTTTGGACAGGGATGGGCTGGGGCCAACGTCCTGACTTTC. Encoded protein: CASSFGQGWAGANVLTF.

J is TRBJ1-3 and V is TRBV30; D gene unclear. V lost 0 bases and J lost 2, with 11 bases in between. Per germline, CDR1 GTSNPN and CDR2 SVGIG (reference sequence). CDR3 size: 15 residues. The DNA of the CDR3 is TGTGCCTGGAGTGTACCAGCAGGTACTGGAAACACCATATATTTT. It is translated as CAWSVPAGTGNTIYF.

The CDR3 loop is CASSWSGWATEAFF. The CDR3 coding sequence is TGCGCCAGCAGCTGGTCAGGGTGGGCCACTGAAGCTTTCTTT. This rearrangement joins TRBV5-1 to TRBJ1-1, with D perhaps matching TRBD1 (5 bases). The CDR3 has 14 amino acids. Germline lookup yields CDR1 SGHRS and CDR2 YFSETQ. The ends were cut back, 3 bases at V and 4 bases at J, with 13 bases in the middle.

The rearrangement links TRBV29-1 to TRBJ2-1, with TRBD2 matching 11 bases. The germline gives CDR1 SQVTM, CDR2 ANQGSEA. After removal of 7 bases from V and 8 bases from J, the junction contained 4 bases not matched to a gene. The CDR3 is made up of 12 amino acids. The CDR3 DNA is TGCAGCGAGACTAGCGGGACCCATGAGCAGTTCTTC. Encoded protein: CSETSGTHEQFF.

The V and J genes are TRBV27 and TRBJ1-5, with D possibly being TRBD1 (5 bases). CDR1 is MNHEY and CDR2 is SMNVEV in the germline V gene (reference sequence). There are 17 residues in the CDR3. V was clipped by 0 bases and J by 2 bases, with 14 bases between them. The CDR3 protein is CASSLSRKTGGNQPQHF. The CDR3 DNA follows: TGTGCCAGCAGTTTATCCCGGAAAACAGGTGGCAATCAGCCCCAGCATTTT.

The genes are TRBV11-2 and TRBJ2-7; TRBD2 aligns across 8 bases. Unmatched junction bases numbered 4, after V lost 3 bases and J lost 0 bases. Germline CDR1 and CDR2: SGHAT and FQNNGV. The CDR3 totals 15 residues. The DNA of the CDR3 is TGTGCCAGCAGCTTGACCCGGGAGGGCTCCTACGAGCAGTACTTC. It codes for CASSLTREGSYEQYF.

The chain recombines TRBV5-4 with TRBJ1-1, with D hard to call. Germline V CDR1 and CDR2: SGHNT, YYREEE (reference sequence). This CDR3 is 14 amino acids long. Trimming pared 0 bases from V and 4 bases from J, leaving 10 bases between. The CDR3 region has the DNA TGTGCCAGCAGCTTGGAGTTAGCGGTCACTGAAGCTTTCTTT. Translating it yields CASSLELAVTEAFF.

This clone was observed a single time. This sequence joins TRBV29-1 and TRBJ1-1; 7 bases map to TRBD1. V shed 7 bases and J 0 bases; nucleotides not matched to a gene: 5. The CDR3 is 13 amino acids. CDR1 is SQVTM and CDR2 is ANQGSEA in the germline V gene. The CDR3 coding sequence is TGCAGCGCTGACAGGGCCGTGAACACTGAAGCTTTCTTT. Its protein product is CSADRAVNTEAFF. The whole variable domain, filled in from reference TRBV29-1 and TRBJ1-1, reads SAVISQKPSRDICQRGTSLTIQCQVDSQVTMMFWYRQQPGQSLTLIATANQGSEATYESGFVIDKFPISRPNLTFSTLTVSNMSPEDSSIYLCSADRAVNTEAFFGQGTRLTVV.

The V and J genes are TRBV6-5 and TRBJ2-5, with D hard to call. Germline CDR1 reads MNHEY; CDR2 reads SVGAGI. V was shortened by 2 bases and J by 5 bases, with 12 bases between the two germline ends. The CDR3 has 14 amino acids. The CDR3, as DNA: TGTGCCAGCAGTTACGCCCTACCGTCCGAGACCCAGTACTTC. This sequence encodes CASSYALPSETQYF.

V gene TRBV7-2 combines with J gene TRBJ1-5; D gene uncertain. Between the trimmed V and J ends, which lost 2 bases and 6 bases, there was a span of 8 bases. The CDR3 runs to 13 residues. CDR1 is SGHTA and CDR2 is FQGNSA in the germline V gene. The DNA for the CDR3 is TGTGCCAGCAGCTTAAGCCCTCTTCAGCCCCAGCATTTT. Translating it yields CASSLSPLQPQHF. The full variable domain, in which reference TRBV7-2 and TRBJ1-5 provide the parts outside the CDR3, is GAGVSQSPSNKVTEKGKDVELRCDPISGHTALYWYRQSLGQGLEFLIYFQGNSAPDKSGLPSDRFSAERTGGSVSTLTIQRTQQEDSAVYLCASSLSPLQPQHFGDGTRLSIL.

This clone has only one observation. V is TRBV30 and J is TRBJ2-5, with 10 nucleotides matching TRBD2. Germline V CDR1 and CDR2: GTSNPN, SVGIG (reference sequence). Trimming at V came to 3 bases and at J to 4 bases, leaving 5 bases not matched to a gene. The CDR3 totals 14 residues. The CDR3 loop reads CAWRPRLAGETQYF. The CDR3 DNA follows: TGTGCCTGGAGACCTCGACTAGCGGGAGAGACCCAGTACTTC.